The 10 T cell receptor beta chains presented below share a single source sample, sequenced in a study of T cell responses to AZD1222 COVID-19 vaccine. Only in-frame clones appear in the TCRdb table, and some are missing; sequencing was by immunoSEQ multiplex PCR. The sample lists 200,000 or so clones; around 86% were seen once. The specimen comprised peripheral blood, sampled on day 0 of MenACWY control vaccination. Source of these receptors: an adult in good health.

V and J are TRBV7-9 and TRBJ1-1, with TRBD1 identical over 8 bases. Looked up from germline, CDR1 is SEHNR and CDR2 is FQNEAQ (reference sequence). The CDR3 spans 14 residues. V lost 7 bases to trimming and J lost 4 bases; unmatched junction nucleotides: 8. The CDR3 sequence: CASISGGTGTEAFF. The CDR3 bases are TGTGCCAGCATCTCCGGGGGGACAGGCACTGAAGCTTTCTTT. Combining the CDR3 with reference TRBV7-9 and TRBJ1-1 gives the whole variable domain DTGVSQNPRHKITKRGQNVTFRCDPISEHNRLYWYRQTLGQGPEFLTYFQNEAQLEKSRLLSDRFSAERPKGSFSTLEIQRTEQGDSAMYLCASISGGTGTEAFFGQGTRLTVV.

The chain uses TRBV6-5 and TRBJ2-7, with D perhaps assigned TRBD1 or TRBD2 (6 bases each). The germline V gene encodes CDR1 MNHEY and CDR2 SVGAGI. This CDR3 is built from 15 residues. Trimming stripped 5 bases from V and 4 bases from J, with 18 bases between. For the CDR3, the DNA is TGTGCCAGCAGTCCCACCGGGACACTAGCTTACGAGCAGTACTTC. Translating it yields CASSPTGTLAYEQYF.

This clone has more than one count but fewer than ten. CDR3 sequence (DNA): TGTGCCAGTAGTGCCCGACAGGGAGACACTGAAGCTTTCTTT. Amino acid sequence: CASSARQGDTEAFF. The rearrangement joins TRBV19 to TRBJ1-1, with 7 bases fitting TRBD1. The CDR3 totals 14 residues. The V segment lost 5 bases and the J segment 3 bases; nucleotides outside the gene matches: 6. Per the germline V gene, CDR1 is LNHDA and CDR2 is SQIVND (reference sequence).

This chain links TRBV7-3 with TRBJ2-1; 9 nucleotides agree with TRBD1. The CDR3 length is 15 residues. CDR1 is SGHTA, CDR2 FQGTGA, per germline. Trimming cost V 4 bases and J 7 bases; bases outside gene matches: 8. The CDR3 loop is CASSSRDRAVNEQFF. CDR3 coding DNA: TGTGCCAGCAGCTCTCGGGACAGGGCAGTAAATGAGCAGTTCTTC.

The chain links TRBV5-1 to TRBJ2-7; possibly TRBD1 for D (5 bases). The CDR3 is 15 amino acids. Per the germline V gene, CDR1 is SGHRS and CDR2 is YFSETQ. The V end was cut by 0 bases, the J end by 2 bases, with 12 bases between. CDR3 in DNA: TGCGCCAGCAGCTTGGGCCAGGGTGGGGCCTACGAGCAGTACTTC. Protein sequence: CASSLGQGGAYEQYF.

The chain couples TRBV19 to TRBJ1-1, with 10 positions matching TRBD1. CDR1 is LNHDA, CDR2 SQIVND, per germline (reference sequence). Trimming removed 7 bases from V and 5 bases from J; junction bases left unmatched: 7. This CDR3 is built from 14 residues. CDR3 protein: CASMSGQGWTEAFF. For the CDR3, the DNA is TGTGCCAGTATGTCGGGACAGGGGTGGACTGAAGCTTTCTTT.

The chain uses TRBV15 and TRBJ2-3; D gene uncertain. Trimming left V 3 bases short and J 2 bases short, with 12 bases between. The germline V gene has CDR1 LNHNV and CDR2 YYDKDF (reference sequence). The CDR3 loop spans 15 amino acids. The CDR3 nucleotides are TGTGCCACCAGCAGTTGGACCACTAACACAGATACGCAGTATTTT. Its translation: CATSSWTTNTDTQYF.

The chain couples TRBV11-2 to TRBJ2-7; possibly TRBD2 for D (5 bases). The CDR3 contains 13 residues. The V gene lost 4 bases and the J gene lost 7 bases, with 14 bases spanning the gap. Germline CDR1 SGHAT, CDR2 FQNNGV. The CDR3: CASSSPSEDEQYF. The CDR3 DNA is TGTGCCAGCAGCTCTCCGTCGGAGGATGAGCAGTACTTC.

This clone was seen only a few times. V and J are TRBV11-2 and TRBJ1-2; TRBD1 matches at 7 bases. This CDR3 is 14 amino acids long. The V and J ends lost 2 bases and 4 bases, in that order; junction bases with no gene match: 4. Germline loops: CDR1 SGHAT, CDR2 FQNNGV. CDR3 coding DNA: TGTGCCAGCAGCTTACCGACAGGGCTCTATGGCTACACCTTC. Residues: CASSLPTGLYGYTF.

The count of this clone is one. V usage is TRBV7-6 and J usage is TRBJ2-5; D is tentatively TRBD1 or TRBD2 (6 bases each). Between the trimmed V and J ends, which lost 1 base and 0 bases, there was a span of 9 bases. Germline V gene lookup returns CDR1 SGHVS and CDR2 FNYEAQ. This CDR3 contains 15 residues. CDR3 protein: CASSLGGGNQETQYF. The CDR3 DNA follows: TGTGCCAGCAGCTTAGGAGGGGGGAACCAAGAGACCCAGTACTTC.